This is a list of T cell receptor beta chains from one sample in a study of OX40 agonist ivuxolimab in advanced cancers. Clones were sequenced by immunoSEQ multiplex PCR, and TCRdb holds only the in-frame ones, with some missing. Among about 66,000 clones listed, around 87% were seen once. Here the sequenced sample was CD4+ or CD8+ T cells sorted from blood, taken in a trial of the OX40 agonist ivuxolimab. All receptors come from an adult with an advanced solid tumor such as melanoma, head and neck, liver or kidney cancer. CDR3s include the opening cysteine and the closing phenylalanine or tryptophan.

TRBJ2-7,TRBV29-1,CSVGGTGASYEQYF
TRBJ2-1,TRBV14,CASSVTGGQRDNEQFF
TRBJ1-5,TRBV19,CAAGMGARSNQPQHF
TRBJ2-7,TRBV7-9,CASRDSLSYEQYF
TRBJ1-1,TRBV9,CASSVNLNTEAFF
TRBJ1-1,TRBV4-1,CASSRPGGVHTEAFF
TRBJ1-3,TRBV5-6,CASSWGDSGNTIYF
TRBJ1-5,TRBV7-9,CASSLSGNQPQHF
TRBJ1-2,TRBV19,CASRHGLFNGYTF
TRBJ1-2,TRBV7-2,CASSLDGTGSYGYTF
TRBJ2-1,TRBV6-5,CASSYSASYEQFF
TRBJ2-2,TRBV19,CASAPSPSTGELFF
TRBJ1-4,TRBV7-2,CASSGRTAPWGEKLFF
TRBJ2-6,TRBV27,CASRYGANVLTF
TRBJ2-1,TRBV5-4,CASSLADYEEQFF
TRBJ2-7,TRBV7-9,CASNQQGYEQYF
TRBJ1-2,TRBV29-1,CSAPQGNYGYTF